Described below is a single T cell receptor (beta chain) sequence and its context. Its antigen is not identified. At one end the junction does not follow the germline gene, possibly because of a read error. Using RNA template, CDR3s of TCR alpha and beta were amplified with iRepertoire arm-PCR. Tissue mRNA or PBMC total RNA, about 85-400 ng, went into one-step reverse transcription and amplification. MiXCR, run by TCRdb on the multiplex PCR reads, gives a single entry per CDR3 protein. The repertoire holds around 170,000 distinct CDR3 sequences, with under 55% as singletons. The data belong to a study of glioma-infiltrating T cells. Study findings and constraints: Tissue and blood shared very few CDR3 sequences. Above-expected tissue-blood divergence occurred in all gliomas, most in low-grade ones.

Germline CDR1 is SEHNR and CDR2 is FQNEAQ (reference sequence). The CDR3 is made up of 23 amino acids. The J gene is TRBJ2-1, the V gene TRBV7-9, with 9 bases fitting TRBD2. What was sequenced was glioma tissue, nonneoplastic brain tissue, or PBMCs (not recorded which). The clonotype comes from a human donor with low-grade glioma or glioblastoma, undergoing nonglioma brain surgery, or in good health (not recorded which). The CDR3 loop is CASSLRPDRGSSGIFRSYNDQFF. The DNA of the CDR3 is TGTGCCAGCAGCTTAAGACCTGACCGGGGGTCTAGCGGGATTTTTAGGTCCTACAATGATCAGTTCTTC.